The rows below give T cell receptor beta chains drawn from one sample of a study of shared clonotypes between healthy human individuals. Repertoires were generated with immunoSEQ multiplex PCR, while TCRdb's copy carries only in-frame clones and drops some. The data show some 200,000 clones, 65% to 80% seen once. Sequencing was done on a sample of memory CD4+ T cells sorted from blood. These receptors all stem from a young man in good health. Both conserved end residues are part of each CDR3. The D gene is left open where the match is weak. Rows give clone size only sometimes, using once, few, many, or a class for an expanded clone.

j_call v_call d_call clone_size cdr3_aa cdr3_nt
TRBJ2-1 TRBV6-1 - - CASSVYQGQNNEQFF TGTGCCAGCAGTGTTTACCAGGGACAAAACAATGAGCAGTTCTTC
TRBJ2-5 TRBV7-2 TRBD2 - CASSRPSGSRETQYF TGTGCCAGCAGCCGACCTAGCGGGAGTAGGGAGACCCAGTACTTC
TRBJ2-1 TRBV5-1 TRBD2 few CASRWGTSGVKNEQFF TGCGCCAGCAGATGGGGGACTAGCGGGGTCAAGAATGAGCAGTTCTTC
TRBJ2-1 TRBV19 TRBD2 - CASSTGTSGRGDNEQFF TGTGCCAGTAGTACCGGGACTAGCGGGAGGGGGGACAATGAGCAGTTCTTC
TRBJ2-7 TRBV4-3 TRBD2 - CASSQELAGESYEQYF TGCGCCAGCAGCCAAGAACTAGCGGGCGAGTCCTACGAGCAGTACTTC
TRBJ2-1 TRBV7-3 - - CASRLAANSYNEQFF TGTGCCAGCCGGTTAGCGGCAAACTCCTACAATGAGCAGTTCTTC
TRBJ2-7 TRBV27 - - CASSLAGHGTGVWSEIRSYEQYF TGTGCCAGCAGTTTAGCAGGACATGGTACGGGAGTGTGGTCAGAAATCAGGTCCTACGAGCAGTACTTC
TRBJ1-3 TRBV18 - - CASSPPGTGNTIYF TGTGCCAGCTCACCACCCGGGACAGGAAACACCATATATTTT
TRBJ1-5 TRBV6-6 - - CASSYMPEGNQPQHF TGTGCCAGCAGTTACATGCCCGAGGGCAATCAGCCCCAGCATTTT
TRBJ2-7 TRBV5-1 - - CASRPPRGYEQYF TGCGCCAGCAGACCGCCCCGGGGCTACGAGCAGTACTTC
TRBJ2-7 TRBV25-1 - - CASSENSVGVKTYEQYF TGTGCCAGCAGTGAAAATTCGGTAGGGGTTAAGACCTACGAGCAGTACTTC
TRBJ2-5 TRBV7-3 TRBD2 many CASAGLDATQYF TGTGCCTCGGCCGGACTAGATGCGACCCAGTACTTC
TRBJ2-1 TRBV29-1 TRBD2 many CSVEGTSGKYNEQFF TGCAGCGTTGAGGGGACTAGCGGGAAGTACAATGAGCAGTTCTTC
TRBJ2-7 TRBV5-6 TRBD2 - CASRLGLAGIEQYF TGTGCCAGCAGGCTGGGACTAGCGGGAATCGAGCAGTACTTC
TRBJ2-3 TRBV10-3 - - CAISEWDKTDTQYF TGTGCCATCAGTGAGTGGGATAAAACAGATACGCAGTATTTT
TRBJ2-7 TRBV5-6 TRBD1 - CASSFGQVTYEQYF TGTGCCAGCAGCTTTGGACAGGTCACCTACGAGCAGTACTTC
TRBJ2-5 TRBV11-2 - - CVSSFKETQYF TGTGTCAGCAGCTTCAAGGAGACCCAGTACTTC
TRBJ2-7 TRBV5-1 TRBD2 - CASSLATGGLYEQYF TGCGCCAGCAGCTTGGCGACGGGGGGGCTCTACGAGCAGTACTTC
TRBJ2-7 TRBV5-5 TRBD2 once CASMKDPTSGRYEQYF TGTGCCAGCATGAAAGATCCGACTAGCGGGAGATACGAGCAGTACTTC
TRBJ2-7 TRBV5-1 TRBD2 - CASSLGGRNNYEQYF TGCGCCAGCAGCTTGGGCGGGAGGAATAACTACGAGCAGTACTTC
TRBJ2-1 TRBV28 TRBD1 once CASSLGLGQLYNEQFF TGTGCCAGCAGTTTGGGCTTGGGACAGCTATACAATGAGCAGTTCTTC
TRBJ2-7 TRBV10-3 - once CAITGGGPRGEQYF TGTGCCATCACAGGGGGAGGGCCCCGGGGGGAGCAGTACTTC
TRBJ2-7 TRBV7-2 - - CASSYRDGLSYEQYF TGTGCCAGCAGCTACCGGGACGGCCTCTCCTACGAGCAGTACTTC
TRBJ2-1 TRBV7-9 TRBD2 - CASSLSSGYNEQFF TGTGCCAGCAGCCTCTCTAGCGGTTACAATGAGCAGTTCTTC
TRBJ2-1 TRBV28 TRBD2 - CASSRGGAREQFF TGTGCCAGCAGTCGGGGGGGGGCGCGTGAGCAGTTCTTC
TRBJ2-5 TRBV27 - few CASSSFSGTETQYF TGTGCCAGCAGTTCCTTCTCCGGTACGGAGACCCAGTACTTC
TRBJ2-4 TRBV29-1 - - CSVEGLAGERGNIQYF TGCAGCGTTGAAGGGCTAGCCGGAGAAAGGGGGAACATTCAGTACTTC